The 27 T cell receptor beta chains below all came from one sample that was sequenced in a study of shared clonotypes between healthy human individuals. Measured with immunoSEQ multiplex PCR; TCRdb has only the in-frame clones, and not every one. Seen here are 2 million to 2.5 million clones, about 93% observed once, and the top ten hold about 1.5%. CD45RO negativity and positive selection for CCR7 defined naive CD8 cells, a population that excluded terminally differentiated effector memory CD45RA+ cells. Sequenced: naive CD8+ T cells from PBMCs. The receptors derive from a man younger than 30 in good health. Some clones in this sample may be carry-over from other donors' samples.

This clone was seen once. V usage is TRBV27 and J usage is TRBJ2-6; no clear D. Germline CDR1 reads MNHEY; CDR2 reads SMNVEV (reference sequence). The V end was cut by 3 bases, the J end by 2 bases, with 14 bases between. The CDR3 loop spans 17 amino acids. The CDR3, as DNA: TGTGCCAGCAGTTTCATCCGGGCCGGGCCTGGGGCCAACGTCCTGACTTTC. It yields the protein CASSFIRAGPGANVLTF.

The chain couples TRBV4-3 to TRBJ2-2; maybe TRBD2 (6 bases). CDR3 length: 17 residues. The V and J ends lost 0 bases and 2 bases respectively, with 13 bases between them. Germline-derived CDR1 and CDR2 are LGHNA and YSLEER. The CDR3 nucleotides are TGCGCCAGCAGCCAAGATTACGGAGGGCTAAACACCGGGGAGCTGTTTTTT. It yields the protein CASSQDYGGLNTGELFF.

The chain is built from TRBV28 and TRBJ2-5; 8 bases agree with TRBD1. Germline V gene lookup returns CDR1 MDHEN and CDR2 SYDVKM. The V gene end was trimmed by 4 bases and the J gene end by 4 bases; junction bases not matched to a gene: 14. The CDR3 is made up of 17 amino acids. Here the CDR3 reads CASSYWDRLSEGETQYF. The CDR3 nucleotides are TGTGCCAGCAGTTACTGGGACAGGTTAAGCGAAGGAGAGACCCAGTACTTC.

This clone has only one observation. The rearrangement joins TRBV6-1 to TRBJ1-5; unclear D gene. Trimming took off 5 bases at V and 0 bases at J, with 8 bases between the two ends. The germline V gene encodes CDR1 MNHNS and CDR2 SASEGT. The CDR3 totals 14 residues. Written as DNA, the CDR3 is TGTGCCAGCAGTCTGTGGGATAGCAATCAGCCCCAGCATTTT. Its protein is CASSLWDSNQPQHF.

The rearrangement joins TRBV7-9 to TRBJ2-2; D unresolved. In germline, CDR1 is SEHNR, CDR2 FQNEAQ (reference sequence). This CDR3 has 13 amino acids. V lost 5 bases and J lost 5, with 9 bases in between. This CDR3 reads CASSRSGTGELFF. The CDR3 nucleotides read TGTGCCAGCAGCCGCAGTGGTACCGGGGAGCTGTTTTTT.

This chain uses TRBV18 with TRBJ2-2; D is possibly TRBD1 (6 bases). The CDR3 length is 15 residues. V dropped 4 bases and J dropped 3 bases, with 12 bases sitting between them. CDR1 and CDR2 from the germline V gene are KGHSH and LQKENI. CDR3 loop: CASSLRPGDTGELFF. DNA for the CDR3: TGTGCCAGCTCACTAAGACCAGGGGACACCGGGGAGCTGTTTTTT.

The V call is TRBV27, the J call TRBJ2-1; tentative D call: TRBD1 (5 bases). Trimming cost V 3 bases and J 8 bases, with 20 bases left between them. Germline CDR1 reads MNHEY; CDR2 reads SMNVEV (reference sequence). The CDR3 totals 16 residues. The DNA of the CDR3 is TGTGCCAGCAGTTTCCTGGCGGCAGGGTCCGGAGATGAGCAGTTCTTC. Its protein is CASSFLAAGSGDEQFF.

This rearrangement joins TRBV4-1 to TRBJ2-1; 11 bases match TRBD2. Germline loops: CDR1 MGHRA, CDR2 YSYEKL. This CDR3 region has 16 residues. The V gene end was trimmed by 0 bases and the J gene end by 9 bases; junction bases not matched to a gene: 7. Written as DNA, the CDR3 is TGCGCCAGCAGCCAAGATGTCCTAGCGGGAGGAGGTGAGCAGTTCTTC. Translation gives CASSQDVLAGGGEQFF.

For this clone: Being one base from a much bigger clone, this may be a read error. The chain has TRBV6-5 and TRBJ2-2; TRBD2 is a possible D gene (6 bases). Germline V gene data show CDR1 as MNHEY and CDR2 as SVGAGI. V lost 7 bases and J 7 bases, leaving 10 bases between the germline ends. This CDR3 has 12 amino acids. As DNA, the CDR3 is TGTGCCAGCACAACGGGGGACGGGGAGCTGTTTTTT. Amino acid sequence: CASTTGDGELFF.

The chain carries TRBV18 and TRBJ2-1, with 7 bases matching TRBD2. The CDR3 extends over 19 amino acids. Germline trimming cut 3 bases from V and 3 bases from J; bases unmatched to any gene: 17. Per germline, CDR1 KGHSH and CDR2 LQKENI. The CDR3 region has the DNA TGTGCCAGCTCACCTACGGCGAGGGCTCGCGGGAGAGTCTACAATGAGCAGTTCTTC. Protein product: CASSPTARARGRVYNEQFF.

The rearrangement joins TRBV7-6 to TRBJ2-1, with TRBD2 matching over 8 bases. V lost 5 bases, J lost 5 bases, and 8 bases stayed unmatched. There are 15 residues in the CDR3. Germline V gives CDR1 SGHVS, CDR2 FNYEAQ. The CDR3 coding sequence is TGTGCCAGCAGCCCCCCAGCGGGAGCTAACAATGAGCAGTTCTTC. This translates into CASSPPAGANNEQFF.

Here the CDR3 reads CASSLVVVMGQNTEAFF. In nucleotides, the CDR3 is TGTGCCAGCAGCTTAGTGGTCGTAATGGGGCAGAACACTGAAGCTTTCTTT. V is TRBV7-9 and J is TRBJ1-1; possible D gene TRBD1, 5 bases. The CDR3 is made up of 17 amino acids. The germline V and J ends were trimmed by 1 base and 1 base, with 16 bases remaining between them. Germline V gene data show CDR1 as SEHNR and CDR2 as FQNEAQ (reference sequence).

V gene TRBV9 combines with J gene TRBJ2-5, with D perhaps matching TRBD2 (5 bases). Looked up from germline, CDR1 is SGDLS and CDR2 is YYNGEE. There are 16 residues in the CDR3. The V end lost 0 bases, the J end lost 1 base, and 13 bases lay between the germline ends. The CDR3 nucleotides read TGTGCCAGCAGCGTAGCGTGGGAGATATCCCAAGAGACCCAGTACTTC. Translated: CASSVAWEISQETQYF.

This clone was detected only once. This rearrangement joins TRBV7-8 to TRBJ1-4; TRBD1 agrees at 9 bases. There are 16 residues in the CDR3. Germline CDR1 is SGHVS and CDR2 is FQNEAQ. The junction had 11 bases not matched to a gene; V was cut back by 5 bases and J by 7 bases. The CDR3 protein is CASSTETGGGGEKLFF. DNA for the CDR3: TGTGCCAGCAGCACAGAGACAGGGGGTGGCGGTGAAAAACTGTTTTTT.

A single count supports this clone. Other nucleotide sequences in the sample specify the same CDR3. Here the CDR3 DNA reads TGCGCCAGCAGCCAGGGGACTAGCTACGAGCAGTACTTC. Its translation is CASSQGTSYEQYF. The V gene is TRBV4-1, the J gene TRBJ2-7, with 8 bases aligning to TRBD2. Germline V gene sequence: CDR1 MGHRA, CDR2 YSYEKL. The CDR3 has 13 residues. V was clipped by 3 bases and J by 3 bases; unmatched bases: 1.

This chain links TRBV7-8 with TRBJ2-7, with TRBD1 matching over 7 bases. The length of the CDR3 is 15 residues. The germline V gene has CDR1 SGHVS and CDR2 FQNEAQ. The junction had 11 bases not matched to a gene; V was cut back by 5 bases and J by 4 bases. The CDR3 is CASSEPRDRDYEQYF. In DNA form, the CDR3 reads TGTGCCAGCAGCGAACCCCGGGACAGAGATTACGAGCAGTACTTC.

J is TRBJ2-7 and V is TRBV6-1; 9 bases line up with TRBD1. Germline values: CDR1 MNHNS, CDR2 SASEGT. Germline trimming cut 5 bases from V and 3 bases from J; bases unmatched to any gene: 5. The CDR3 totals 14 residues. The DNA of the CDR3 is TGTGCCAGCAGTTCCCCGGGACAGGGCTACGAGCAGTACTTC. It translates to CASSSPGQGYEQYF.

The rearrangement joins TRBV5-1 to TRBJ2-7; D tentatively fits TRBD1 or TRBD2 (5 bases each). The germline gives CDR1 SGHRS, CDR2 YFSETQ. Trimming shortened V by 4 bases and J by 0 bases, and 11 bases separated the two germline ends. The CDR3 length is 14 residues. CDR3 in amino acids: CASSGRDDSYEQYF. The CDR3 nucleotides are TGCGCCAGCAGCGGTCGGGACGACTCCTACGAGCAGTACTTC. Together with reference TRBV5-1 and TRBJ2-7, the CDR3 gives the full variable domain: KAGVTQTPRYLIKTRGQQVTLSCSPISGHRSVSWYQQTPGQGLQFLFEYFSETQRNKGNFPGRFSGRQFSNSRSEMNVSTLELGDSALYLCASSGRDDSYEQYFGPGTRLTVT.

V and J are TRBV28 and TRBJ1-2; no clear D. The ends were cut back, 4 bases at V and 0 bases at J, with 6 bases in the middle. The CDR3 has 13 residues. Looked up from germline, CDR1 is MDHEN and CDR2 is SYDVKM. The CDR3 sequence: CASSSISNYGYTF. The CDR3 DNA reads TGTGCCAGCAGTTCTATCTCTAACTATGGCTACACCTTC.

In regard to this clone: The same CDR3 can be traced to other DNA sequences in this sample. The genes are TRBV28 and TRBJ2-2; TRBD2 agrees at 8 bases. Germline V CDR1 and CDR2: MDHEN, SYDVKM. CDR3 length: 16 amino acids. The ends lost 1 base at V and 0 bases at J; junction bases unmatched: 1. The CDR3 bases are TGTGCCAGCAGTTTATTAGCGGGGTCGAACACCGGGGAGCTGTTTTTT. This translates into CASSLLAGSNTGELFF.

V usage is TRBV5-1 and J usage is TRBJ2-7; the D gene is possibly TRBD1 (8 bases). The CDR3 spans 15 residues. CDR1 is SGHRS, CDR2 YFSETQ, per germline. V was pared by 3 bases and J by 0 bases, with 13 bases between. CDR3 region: CASSWGGQVSYEQYF. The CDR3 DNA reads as TGCGCCAGCAGCTGGGGGGGACAGGTCTCCTACGAGCAGTACTTC.

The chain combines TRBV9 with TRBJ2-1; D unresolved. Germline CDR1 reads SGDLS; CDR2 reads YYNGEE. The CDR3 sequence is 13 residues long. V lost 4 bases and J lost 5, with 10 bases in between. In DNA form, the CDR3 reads TGTGCCAGCAGCCCCAGCGCGGACAATGAGCAGTTCTTC. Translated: CASSPSADNEQFF.

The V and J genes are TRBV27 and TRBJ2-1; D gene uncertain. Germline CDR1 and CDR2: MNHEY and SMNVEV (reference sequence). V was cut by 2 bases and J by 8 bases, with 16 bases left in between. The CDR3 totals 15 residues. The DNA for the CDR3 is TGTGCCAGCAGTTTAATGATGGGAAGATTCGATGAGCAGTTCTTC. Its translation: CASSLMMGRFDEQFF.

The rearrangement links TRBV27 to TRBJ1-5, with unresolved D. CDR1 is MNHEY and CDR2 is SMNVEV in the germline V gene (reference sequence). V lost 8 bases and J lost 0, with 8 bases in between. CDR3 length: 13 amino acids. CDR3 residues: CASGYYSNQPQHF. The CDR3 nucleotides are TGTGCCAGCGGATATTATAGCAATCAGCCCCAGCATTTT.

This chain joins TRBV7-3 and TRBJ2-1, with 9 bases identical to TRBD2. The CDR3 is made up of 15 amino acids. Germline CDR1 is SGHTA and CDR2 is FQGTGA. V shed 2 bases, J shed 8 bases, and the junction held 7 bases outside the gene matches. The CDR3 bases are TGTGCCAGCAGCTTAGGGGCGGGAGGGCCGGATGAGCAGTTCTTC. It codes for CASSLGAGGPDEQFF.

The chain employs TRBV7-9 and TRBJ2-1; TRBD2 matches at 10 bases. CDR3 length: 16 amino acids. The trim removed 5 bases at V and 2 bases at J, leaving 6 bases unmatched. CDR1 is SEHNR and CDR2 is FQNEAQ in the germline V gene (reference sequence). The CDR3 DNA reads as TGTGCCAGCAGCCAAAGCCTAGCGGGAGCCTACAATGAGCAGTTCTTC. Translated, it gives CASSQSLAGAYNEQFF.

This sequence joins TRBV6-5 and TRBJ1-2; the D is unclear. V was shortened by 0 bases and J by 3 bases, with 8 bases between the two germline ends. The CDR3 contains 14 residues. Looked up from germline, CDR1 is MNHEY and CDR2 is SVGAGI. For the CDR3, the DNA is TGTGCCAGCAGTTACTCGGAGGGTTACTATGGCTACACCTTC. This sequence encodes CASSYSEGYYGYTF.